This T cell receptor (beta chain) originates from a study of Ad26.COV2.S vaccination and SARS-CoV-2 variants. Turning to the study itself: Donor was assigned to the Ad26.COV2.S arm of trial COV1001. The authors gave Ad26.COV2.S intramuscularly, either once or twice 56 days apart. Overall study results and limits: Vaccine and placebo groups showed comparable non-spike TCR breadth.

On this clone: The antigen is undetermined.

As to treatment: some 19 received Ad26.COV2.S at low or high dose, single or two shots; a few received placebo; per-sample allocation not given. The samples date from day 63 after the first vaccine or placebo injection. Donor was an adult aged 18-55 years in Boston. V shed 1 base and J shed 8 bases, with 16 bases lying between them. The CDR3 runs 15 residues. Germline V gives CDR1 SGDLS, CDR2 YYNGEE. Assay used: immunoSEQ multiplex PCR; TCRdb lists only in-frame clones, some missing. The data show 300,000 to 350,000 clones, roughly 90% seen once. The specimen was peripheral blood, collected in a trial of Ad26.COV2.S vaccine versus placebo. This chain links TRBV9 with TRBJ2-1; D uncertain. This sequence was found in a person aged 18-65 years who received the Ad26.COV2.S COVID-19 vaccine or a placebo. CDR3 residues: CASSVIPSPRDEQFF. Here the CDR3 DNA reads TGTGCCAGCAGCGTAATTCCCTCCCCTCGGGATGAGCAGTTCTTC.